This TCR beta chain was profiled in a study of blood T cell repertoires in COVID-19. At the level of the study: Acute-phase and convalescent COVID-19 samples originated in the United States, Italy and Spain. PBMCs, B-cell-depleted T cells, or T cells provided the cDNA or gDNA that made up the material.

V gave up 4 bases and J gave up 10 bases; unmatched junction bases: 9. This CDR3 has 16 amino acids. CDR1 and CDR2 from the germline V gene are LGHDT and YNNKEL (reference sequence). Original data processing: Amplification of reference gene primers was used by the study to estimate nucleated cell counts. Sequencing was performed with immunoSEQ multiplex PCR; in TCRdb, only in-frame clones are kept and a portion is missing. The DNA gave D and trimming, while V, J and clone size come from that table. The sample contains roughly 120,000 clones, approximately 86% of which appear only once. The sample consisted of peripheral blood. The rearrangement joins TRBV3-1 (or the pseudogene TRBV3-2) to TRBJ2-1; 14 nucleotides match TRBD2. The TCR was taken from a human donor in a cohort sampled during active COVID-19. The CDR3 protein is CASSRRLAGGPWEQFF. The CDR3 DNA is TGTGCCAGCAGCCGCCGACTAGCGGGGGGGCCATGGGAGCAGTTCTTC.